These T cell receptor beta chains were read from a single sample in a study of T-cell memory formation after mild COVID-19. In TCRdb, the 5' RACE reads were re-called with MiXCR into one record per CDR3 protein. The repertoire holds fewer than 95,000 distinct CDR3 sequences, with less than 15% as singletons. The specimen sequenced was PBMCs or a T cell subset sorted from them (not recorded which). Receptors originate from a man aged 18 to 29 who had mild COVID-19 (a few samples of this study predate the infection). Cell type and time point are not known. CDR3s include the opening cysteine and the closing phenylalanine or tryptophan.

TRBV10-2	TRBJ2-3	CASRRDRETDTQYF
TRBV30	TRBJ1-5	CAWSEGQGGWQPQHF
TRBV13	TRBJ2-3	CASSQVRGTGGDTQYF
TRBV20-1	TRBJ2-7	CSALAGGRYEQYF
TRBV12-3/TRBV12-4	TRBJ2-1	CASSQELAGGDEQFF
TRBV11-2	TRBJ1-5	CASSFDRASNQPQHF
TRBV7-2	TRBJ2-3	CASSFLLGSATQYF
TRBV7-8	TRBJ1-2	CASSLAGTNYGYTF
TRBV4-1	TRBJ1-4	CASSQARGGGEKLFF
TRBV7-7	TRBJ2-1	CASSGTGAHEQFF
TRBV7-9	TRBJ2-6	CASRVGANVLTF
TRBV6-4	TRBJ2-3	CASSPSEGTDTQYF
TRBV20-1	TRBJ2-3	CSVHRAGGLTDTQYF
TRBV7-3	TRBJ2-3	CASSPSGGAGDTQYF
TRBV7-9	TRBJ2-3	CASSSLQGEGETDTQYF
TRBV20-1	TRBJ2-7	CSARGASGVNEQYF
TRBV4-3	TRBJ2-2	CASSPRGGEGTGELFF
TRBV5-1	TRBJ2-7	CASSLGVHEQYF
TRBV29-1	TRBJ2-1	CSVEAEGVDEQFF
TRBV7-9	TRBJ2-7	CASTRPIEYYEQYF
TRBV4-1	TRBJ2-5	CASSQDSPIQETQYF
TRBV12-3/TRBV12-4	TRBJ1-5	CASSLEGWSNQPQHF
TRBV21-1	TRBJ1-2	CASRRDGIGGYTF
TRBV21-1	TRBJ1-5	CASSKVWADSNQPQHF
TRBV5-4	TRBJ1-4	CASSYGQLNEKLFF
TRBV9	TRBJ1-2	CASSPWDSSNYGYTF
TRBV30	TRBJ2-1	CAWSDLGEQFF
TRBV29-1	TRBJ2-1	CSVESIESSYNEQFF
TRBV10-3	TRBJ1-1	CAVSRGDTEAFF
TRBV24-1	TRBJ1-2	CATSDRTGGPILGGYTF
TRBV5-4	TRBJ1-1	CASSFWDRGITEAFF
TRBV4-2	TRBJ2-1	CASSLRVGVLAGLNEQFF
TRBV7-8	TRBJ1-6	CASSPHNSPLHF
TRBV29-1	TRBJ2-5	CSATPGGETQYF
TRBV7-2	TRBJ2-3	CASSPSGGAADTQYF
TRBV7-6	TRBJ1-1	CASSSLEGMNTEAFF
TRBV4-1	TRBJ2-1	CASSQSRDGNEQFF
TRBV28	TRBJ2-3	CASSSPDTQYF
TRBV6-1	TRBJ2-1	CASRTLRLADNEQFF
TRBV12-3/TRBV12-4	TRBJ2-7	CASTMTGGSWHEQYF